The 8 T cell receptor beta chains below were found in one sample sequenced in a study of T cell repertoires in cytomegalovirus infection. TCRdb re-analysed the reads in MiXCR, keeping a single row per CDR3 protein. Of approximately 500,000 distinct CDR3 sequences listed, approximately 10% are singletons. The sample comprised PBMCs. The receptors were sampled from a human donor in good health (CMV status not recorded). Some clones in this sample may be carry-over from other donors' samples.

V is TRBV20-1 and J is TRBJ2-1, with D perhaps matching TRBD1 (5 bases). In germline, CDR1 is DFQATT, CDR2 SNEGSKA (reference sequence). The germline V and J ends were trimmed by 0 bases and 4 bases, with 16 bases remaining between them. The CDR3 is 16 residues long. The CDR3 sequence: CSAREGQVSNYNEQFF. In nucleotides, the CDR3 is TGCAGTGCTAGAGAGGGGCAAGTCAGTAATTACAATGAGCAGTTCTTC.

This clonotype showed up many times. The chain employs TRBV11-1 and TRBJ2-2, with D maybe TRBD2 (6 bases). The CDR3 spans 15 residues. CDR1 SGHAT and CDR2 FQDESV come from the germline V gene (reference sequence). The V and J ends lost 1 base and 5 bases respectively, with 11 bases between them. CDR3 DNA: TGTGCCAGCAGCTTAGGCGGGGCGCGAACCGGGGAGCTGTTTTTT. Encoded protein: CASSLGGARTGELFF. Looking up the rest from reference TRBV11-1 and TRBJ2-2 gives the full variable domain: EAEVAQSPRYKITEKSQAVAFWCDPISGHATLYWYRQILGQGPELLVQFQDESVVDDSQLPKDRFSAERLKGVDSTLKIQPAELGDSAMYLCASSLGGARTGELFFGEGSRLTVL.

The rearrangement links TRBV5-6 to TRBJ1-2; D possibly corresponds to TRBD1 (6 bases). With 4 bases removed from V and 0 bases from J, the gap between germline ends came to 22 bases. Germline V gives CDR1 SGHDT, CDR2 YYEEEE. The CDR3 is 18 residues long. The CDR3 DNA sequence: TGTGCCAGCAGCCCGACCATGAGACAGGCCGAAGCTAACTATGGCTACACCTTC. It yields the protein CASSPTMRQAEANYGYTF.

The rearrangement joins TRBV9 to TRBJ2-1; 8 nucleotides agree with TRBD2. Germline V gene sequence: CDR1 SGDLS, CDR2 YYNGEE. J was trimmed by 8 bases and V by 4 bases; bases with no gene match: 11. This CDR3 comprises 15 residues. The CDR3: CASSLAGPSLHEQFF. CDR3 DNA sequence: TGTGCCAGCAGCTTAGCGGGACCTTCGTTACATGAGCAGTTCTTC. Full variable domain (outside the CDR3, taken from reference TRBV9 and TRBJ2-1): DSGVTQTPKHLITATGQRVTLRCSPRSGDLSVYWYQQSLDQGLQFLIQYYNGEERAKGNILERFSAQQFPDLHSELNLSSLELGDSALYFCASSLAGPSLHEQFFGPGTRLTVL.

In this sample, this clonotype turned up many times. The CDR3 DNA reads as TGTGCCAGCAGCCCTCCGGGACTAGCCTCAGGGGCCAACGTCCTGACTTTC. Residues: CASSPPGLASGANVLTF. The gene calls are TRBV7-9 and TRBJ2-6, with 9 bases aligning to TRBD2. V lost 5 bases, J lost 4 bases, and 9 bases stayed unmatched. The germline gives CDR1 SEHNR, CDR2 FQNEAQ (reference sequence). This CDR3 comprises 17 residues.

There are a few counts of this clonotype. The chain joins TRBV19 to TRBJ1-4; D is undetermined. The germline V gene encodes CDR1 LNHDA and CDR2 SQIVND (reference sequence). With 1 base removed from V and 6 bases from J, the gap between germline ends came to 9 bases. The CDR3 spans 14 residues. CDR3 amino acids: CASSIGESDEKLFF. The CDR3 DNA sequence: TGTGCCAGTAGTATAGGAGAGTCGGATGAAAAACTGTTTTTT. Variable domain in full (rest from reference TRBV19 and TRBJ1-4): DGGITQSPKYLFRKEGQNVTLSCEQNLNHDAMYWYRQDPGQGLRLIYYSQIVNDFQKGDIAEGYSVSREKKESFPLTVTSAQKNPTAFYLCASSIGESDEKLFFGSGTQLSVL.

The table lists this clonotype with many counts. This chain links TRBV7-9 with TRBJ1-3; 9 bases are a match to TRBD1. Germline values: CDR1 SEHNR, CDR2 FQNEAQ (reference sequence). With 5 bases clipped from V and 1 base from J, the junction kept 15 bases outside the gene matches. The CDR3 spans 19 residues. CDR3 region: CASSPITGTGKASGNTIYF. DNA of the CDR3: TGTGCCAGCAGCCCGATTACCGGGACAGGGAAGGCTTCTGGAAACACCATATATTTT.

V and J are TRBV3-1 and TRBJ1-5; 9 bases align to TRBD1. Germline lookup yields CDR1 LGHDT and CDR2 YNNKEL (reference sequence). The CDR3 runs to 19 residues. Losses at the gene ends were 5 bases for V and 1 base for J; bases not matched to a gene: 15. For the CDR3, the DNA is TGTGCCAGCAGCGCCGGGACAGGGCGTGGATATATCAGCAATCAGCCCCAGCATTTT. This sequence encodes CASSAGTGRGYISNQPQHF.